The next 23 T cell receptor beta chains were all read from a single sample in a study of blood T cell repertoires in COVID-19. TCRdb's copy holds only in-frame clones and misses some; the assay was immunoSEQ multiplex PCR. Found here are 300,000 to 350,000 clones, about nine tenths of them singletons; the top ten hold just under 4%. The sequenced sample consisted of peripheral blood. These receptors came from a woman aged 55-70 years with COVID-19, enrolled during active disease.

The V call is TRBV19, the J call TRBJ1-2; 12 bases fit TRBD1. CDR1 LNHDA and CDR2 SQIVND come from the germline V gene (reference sequence). With V trimmed by 5 bases and J by 6 bases, 4 bases remained unmatched. The CDR3 extends over 14 amino acids. The CDR3 coding sequence is TGTGCCAGTAGTCCGGGACAGGGGGCAAATGGCTACACCTTC. This gives the protein CASSPGQGANGYTF.

J is TRBJ1-4 and V is TRBV5-1, with D hard to call. Germline lookup yields CDR1 SGHRS and CDR2 YFSETQ. This CDR3 is built from 17 residues. Deletions cut 0 bases from V and 1 base from J, with 13 bases between. The CDR3 nucleotides read TGCGCCAGCAGCTTGGCCGGCAGGCGGGGAACTAATGAAAAACTGTTTTTT. Translation: CASSLAGRRGTNEKLFF.

The chain recombines TRBV28 with TRBJ1-3; the D is unclear. Germline lookup yields CDR1 MDHEN and CDR2 SYDVKM. The germline V and J ends were trimmed by 3 bases and 0 bases, with 3 bases remaining between them. This CDR3 is built from 13 residues. CDR3 sequence (DNA): TGTGCCAGCAGTTTCATCTCTGGAAACACCATATATTTT. Its protein product is CASSFISGNTIYF.

This clone was picked up one time. The chain uses TRBV5-1 and TRBJ1-2; a possible D gene is TRBD1 (6 bases). The V gene's germline CDR1 is SGHRS and CDR2 YFSETQ. V lost 0 bases and J 8 bases, leaving 11 bases between the germline ends. The CDR3 covers 13 residues. The CDR3 bases are TGCGCCAGCAGCTTGGGTTCCGACAGGGGCTACACCTTC. It encodes CASSLGSDRGYTF.

The CDR3 bases are TGCGCCAGCAGCTTGATGGGGCGAGAAACTGAAGCTTTCTTT. Amino acid sequence: CASSLMGRETEAFF. The V and J genes are TRBV5-1 and TRBJ1-1; perhaps TRBD1 as D (5 bases). Germline CDR1 and CDR2: SGHRS and YFSETQ. Trimming cost V 1 base and J 5 bases, with 12 bases left between them. This CDR3 region has 14 residues. Supplemented by reference TRBV5-1 and TRBJ1-1, the full variable domain reads KAGVTQTPRYLIKTRGQQVTLSCSPISGHRSVSWYQQTPGQGLQFLFEYFSETQRNKGNFPGRFSGRQFSNSRSEMNVSTLELGDSALYLCASSLMGRETEAFFGQGTRLTVV.

The chain employs TRBV2 and TRBJ1-5; the D gene is possibly TRBD1 (5 bases). The CDR3 is 14 amino acids. Germline CDR1 reads SNHLY; CDR2 reads FYNNEI. Trimming removed 6 bases from V and 4 bases from J, with 13 bases in between. The CDR3 nucleotides are TGTGCCAGCAGCGAGACAGCGCCAAATCAGCCCCAGCATTTT. It codes for CASSETAPNQPQHF.

This chain connects TRBV7-9 to TRBJ1-5, with D possibly being TRBD1 (5 bases). Trimming took 6 bases from V and 5 from J, leaving 14 bases between them. CDR1 and CDR2 (germline): SEHNR, FQNEAQ (reference sequence). The CDR3 is 14 residues long. CDR3 region: CASSKDTYDQPQHF. CDR3 sequence (DNA): TGTGCCAGCAGTAAGGACACGTACGATCAGCCCCAGCATTTT.

The chain carries TRBV19 and TRBJ1-4; the match to TRBD1 covers 8 bases. Germline V gene data show CDR1 as LNHDA and CDR2 as SQIVND (reference sequence). CDR3 size: 14 residues. V shed 6 bases, J shed 8 bases, and the junction held 8 bases outside the gene matches. CDR3 in amino acids: CASSRQGRKEKLFF. The CDR3 DNA sequence: TGTGCCAGTAGCAGACAGGGGAGGAAGGAAAAACTGTTTTTT.

The chain links TRBV2 to TRBJ1-4; 11 bases fit TRBD1. The J segment lost 7 bases and the V segment lost 7 bases, leaving 5 bases of the junction unmatched. The CDR3 contains 14 residues. Germline V gene sequence: CDR1 SNHLY, CDR2 FYNNEI. CDR3 nucleotide sequence: TGTGCCAGCACCGTGGGGACAGGGGGTGAAAAACTGTTTTTT. This encodes CASTVGTGGEKLFF.

The chain has TRBV11-2 and TRBJ2-6; D is undetermined. This CDR3 comprises 15 residues. In germline, CDR1 is SGHAT, CDR2 FQNNGV. V was shortened by 6 bases and J by 1 base, with 10 bases between the two germline ends. CDR3 loop: CASRPTVSGANVLTF. DNA of the CDR3: TGTGCCAGCAGACCCACAGTATCTGGGGCCAACGTCCTGACTTTC.

The chain is built from TRBV18 and TRBJ1-3; 8 positions match TRBD1. The junction had 4 bases not matched to a gene; V was cut back by 3 bases and J by 0 bases. The CDR3 runs to 16 residues. Germline V gene sequence: CDR1 KGHSH, CDR2 LQKENI. This CDR3 is CASSPGQGYSGNTIYF. CDR3 nucleotide sequence: TGTGCCAGCTCACCCGGACAGGGTTACTCTGGAAACACCATATATTTT. Variable domain in full (rest from reference TRBV18 and TRBJ1-3): NAGVMQNPRHLVRRRGQEARLRCSPMKGHSHVYWYRQLPEEGLKFMVYLQKENIIDESGMPKERFSAEFPKEGPSILRIQQVVRGDSAAYFCASSPGQGYSGNTIYFGEGSWLTVV.

The rearrangement joins TRBV6-5 to TRBJ1-1; D not resolved. The CDR3 is made up of 15 amino acids. The V gene lost 3 bases and the J gene lost 11 bases, with 22 bases spanning the gap. Germline CDR1 MNHEY, CDR2 SVGAGI. CDR3 amino acids: CASSYQTAGVERAFF. CDR3 sequence (DNA): TGTGCCAGCAGTTATCAGACGGCGGGAGTAGAAAGGGCTTTCTTT.

The rearrangement uses TRBV18 and TRBJ1-2; TRBD1 matches at 8 bases. V lost 4 bases and J lost 1; bases outside the gene matches: 5. CDR3 size: 15 residues. Germline V gene data show CDR1 as KGHSH and CDR2 as LQKENI. Here the CDR3 reads CASSLSGQVNYGYTF. CDR3 nucleotide sequence: TGTGCCAGCTCACTTTCGGGACAGGTTAACTATGGCTACACCTTC.

On this clone: Other DNA sequences in the same sample also yield this CDR3. The V and J genes are TRBV5-1 and TRBJ1-1; 7 bases map to TRBD1. V shed 4 bases, J shed 1 base, and the junction held 7 bases outside the gene matches. The CDR3 is made up of 15 amino acids. Germline CDR1 and CDR2: SGHRS and YFSETQ. The CDR3 loop reads CASSIRQGGNTEAFF. The CDR3 DNA reads TGCGCCAGCAGCATTCGACAGGGAGGGAACACTGAAGCTTTCTTT. Together with reference TRBV5-1 and TRBJ1-1, the CDR3 gives the full variable domain: KAGVTQTPRYLIKTRGQQVTLSCSPISGHRSVSWYQQTPGQGLQFLFEYFSETQRNKGNFPGRFSGRQFSNSRSEMNVSTLELGDSALYLCASSIRQGGNTEAFFGQGTRLTVV.

The chain recombines TRBV6-5 with TRBJ1-2; D ambiguous. The germline V gene has CDR1 MNHEY and CDR2 SVGAGI. This CDR3 is built from 14 residues. Trimming pared 4 bases from V and 6 bases from J, leaving 15 bases between. The CDR3 nucleotides are TGTGCCAGCAGTTTCTCCAAATCACAGCATGGCTACACCTTC. Amino acid sequence: CASSFSKSQHGYTF.

The CDR3 loop is CASSLRLPAGHTF. In nucleotides, the CDR3 is TGTGCCAGCAGTTTAAGGCTACCCGCGGGCCACACCTTC. This rearrangement joins TRBV12-3 or TRBV12-4 to TRBJ1-2; no clear D gene. The CDR3 contains 13 residues. Trimming removed 2 bases at V and 12 bases at J, with 16 bases between.

The V call is TRBV9, the J call TRBJ2-5; D perhaps matches TRBD2 (6 bases). Trimming cost V 0 bases and J 4 bases, with 10 bases left between them. The length of the CDR3 is 14 residues. CDR1 is SGDLS and CDR2 is YYNGEE in the germline V gene. CDR3: CASSVVGGGETQYF. The CDR3 nucleotides read TGTGCCAGCAGCGTAGTCGGGGGAGGAGAGACCCAGTACTTC.

The gene calls are TRBV18 and TRBJ2-2; weak D call: TRBD2 (5 bases). Germline CDR1 and CDR2: KGHSH and LQKENI. Trimming shortened V by 4 bases and J by 5 bases, and 17 bases separated the two germline ends. The CDR3 totals 16 residues. The CDR3 DNA is TGTGCCAGCTCACGAAACCCCGACCCGGGGACCGGGGAGCTGTTTTTT. Amino acids: CASSRNPDPGTGELFF.

This chain joins TRBV2 and TRBJ1-6; D uncertain. V was pared by 5 bases and J by 10 bases, with 9 bases between. Germline CDR1 reads SNHLY; CDR2 reads FYNNEI. The CDR3 sequence is 12 residues long. The CDR3 DNA reads as TGTGCCAGCAGTCCGCAGAGGTCACCCCTCCACTTT. Translation: CASSPQRSPLHF.

V and J are TRBV28 and TRBJ1-1; the D gene is possibly TRBD1 (6 bases). This CDR3 contains 12 residues. The V gene lost 2 bases and the J gene lost 8 bases, with 9 bases spanning the gap. Germline CDR1 MDHEN, CDR2 SYDVKM. CDR3 DNA: TGTGCCAGCAGTTTACCCGGACAGGAAGCTTTCTTT. Translation gives CASSLPGQEAFF.

J is TRBJ2-5 and V is TRBV5-1, with TRBD2 as a possible D gene (6 bases). Germline loops: CDR1 SGHRS, CDR2 YFSETQ. The V end was cut by 0 bases, the J end by 5 bases, with 11 bases between. This CDR3 spans 14 amino acids. The CDR3 sequence: CASSLGLGTETQYF. The CDR3 nucleotides are TGCGCCAGCAGCTTGGGACTAGGCACGGAGACCCAGTACTTC.

The chain employs TRBV7-2 and TRBJ2-1; TRBD1 aligns across 8 bases. The V gene end was trimmed by 5 bases and the J gene end by 3 bases; junction bases not matched to a gene: 6. The V gene's germline CDR1 is SGHTA and CDR2 FQGNSA. The CDR3 runs to 15 residues. The chain's CDR3 is CASSPGQGVYNEQFF. The CDR3 DNA reads TGTGCCAGCAGCCCCGGACAGGGTGTCTACAATGAGCAGTTCTTC. Supplemented by reference TRBV7-2 and TRBJ2-1, the full variable domain reads GAGVSQSPSNKVTEKGKDVELRCDPISGHTALYWYRQSLGQGLEFLIYFQGNSAPDKSGLPSDRFSAERTGGSVSTLTIQRTQQEDSAVYLCASSPGQGVYNEQFFGPGTRLTVL.

The rearrangement joins TRBV6-5 to TRBJ2-1; possibly TRBD2 for D (5 bases). V lost 7 bases, J lost 4 bases, and 14 bases lay in between. The length of the CDR3 is 14 residues. Germline V CDR1 and CDR2: MNHEY, SVGAGI. In DNA, the CDR3 is TGTGCCAGCACCCCAACTAGTCCGTACAATGAGCAGTTCTTC. This encodes CASTPTSPYNEQFF.